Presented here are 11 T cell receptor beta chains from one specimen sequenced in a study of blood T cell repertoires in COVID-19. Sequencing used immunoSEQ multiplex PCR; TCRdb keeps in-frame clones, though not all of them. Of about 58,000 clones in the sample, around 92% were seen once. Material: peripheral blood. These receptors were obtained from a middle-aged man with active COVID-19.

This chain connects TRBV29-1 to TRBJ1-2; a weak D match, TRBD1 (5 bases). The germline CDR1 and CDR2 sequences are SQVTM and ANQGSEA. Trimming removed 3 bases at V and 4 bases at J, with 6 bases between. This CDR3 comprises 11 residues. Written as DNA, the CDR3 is TGCAGCGTTGACAGGGCCTATGGCTACACCTTC. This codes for CSVDRAYGYTF. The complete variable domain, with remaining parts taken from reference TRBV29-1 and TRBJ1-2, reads SAVISQKPSRDICQRGTSLTIQCQVDSQVTMMFWYRQQPGQSLTLIATANQGSEATYESGFVIDKFPISRPNLTFSTLTVSNMSPEDSSIYLCSVDRAYGYTFGSGTRLTVV.

The CDR3 spells CASSPRERYSPLHF. The CDR3 nucleotides are TGTGCCAGCAGTCCCCGGGAGCGATATTCACCCCTCCACTTT. The chain couples TRBV27 to TRBJ1-6; D not resolved. The CDR3 totals 14 residues. CDR1 MNHEY and CDR2 SMNVEV come from the germline V gene (reference sequence). Deletions cut 5 bases from V and 8 bases from J, with 13 bases between.

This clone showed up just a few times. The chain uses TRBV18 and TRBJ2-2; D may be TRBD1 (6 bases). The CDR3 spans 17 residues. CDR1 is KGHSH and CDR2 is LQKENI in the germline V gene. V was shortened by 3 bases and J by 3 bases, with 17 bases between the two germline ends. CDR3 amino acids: CASSPAQGYRDTGELFF. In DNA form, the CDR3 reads TGTGCCAGCTCACCTGCACAGGGTTATCGGGACACCGGGGAGCTGTTTTTT.

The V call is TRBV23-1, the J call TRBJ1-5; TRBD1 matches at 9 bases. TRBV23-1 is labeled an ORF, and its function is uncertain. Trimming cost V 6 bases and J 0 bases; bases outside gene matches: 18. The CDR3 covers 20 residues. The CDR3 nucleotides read TGCGCCAGCAGGCCCCCGACGGTTGGGACAGGGTATGTTAGCAATCAGCCCCAGCATTTT. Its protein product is CASRPPTVGTGYVSNQPQHF.

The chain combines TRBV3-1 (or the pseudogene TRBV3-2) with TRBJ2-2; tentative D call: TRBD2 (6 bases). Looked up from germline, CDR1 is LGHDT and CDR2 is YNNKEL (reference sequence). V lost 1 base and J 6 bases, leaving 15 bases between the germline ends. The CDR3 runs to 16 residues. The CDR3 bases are TGTGCCAGCAGCCAAGGTTTCGCGGGATCGGCCGGGGAGCTGTTTTTT. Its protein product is CASSQGFAGSAGELFF.

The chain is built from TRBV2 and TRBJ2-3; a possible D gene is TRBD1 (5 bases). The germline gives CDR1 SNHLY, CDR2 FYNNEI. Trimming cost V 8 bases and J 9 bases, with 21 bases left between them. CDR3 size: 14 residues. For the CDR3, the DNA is TGTGCCAGCCAGGGTCGCCGGAGCCCTCCCACGCAGTATTTT. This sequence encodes CASQGRRSPPTQYF.

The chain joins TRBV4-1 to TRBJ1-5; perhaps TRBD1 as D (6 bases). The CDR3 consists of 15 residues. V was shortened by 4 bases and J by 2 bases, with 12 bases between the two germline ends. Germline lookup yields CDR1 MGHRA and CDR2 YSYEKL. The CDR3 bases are TGCGCCAGCAGCCTACAGGGTTTGCGCAATCAGCCCCAGCATTTT. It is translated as CASSLQGLRNQPQHF.

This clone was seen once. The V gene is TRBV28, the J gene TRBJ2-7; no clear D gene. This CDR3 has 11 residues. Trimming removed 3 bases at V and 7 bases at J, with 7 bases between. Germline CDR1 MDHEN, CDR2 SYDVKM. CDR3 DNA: TGTGCCAGCAGTTTTTCGGTGGAGCAGTACTTC. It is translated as CASSFSVEQYF.

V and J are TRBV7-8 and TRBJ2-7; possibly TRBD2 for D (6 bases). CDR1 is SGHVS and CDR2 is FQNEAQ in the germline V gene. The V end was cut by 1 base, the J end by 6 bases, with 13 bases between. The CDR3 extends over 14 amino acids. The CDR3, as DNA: TGTGCCAGCAGCTTAGGGAGGGTAGGTTCCGAGCAGTACTTC. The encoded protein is CASSLGRVGSEQYF.

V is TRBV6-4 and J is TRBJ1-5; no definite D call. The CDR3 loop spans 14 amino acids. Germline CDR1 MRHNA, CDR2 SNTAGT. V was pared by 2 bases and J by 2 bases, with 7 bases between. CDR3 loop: CASSDRRRNQPQHF. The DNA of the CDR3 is TGTGCCAGCAGTGACAGGAGACGCAATCAGCCCCAGCATTTT.

In nucleotides, the CDR3 is TGCAGTGCTAGTTTCAGCGCGGGGTACACAGATACGCAGTATTTT. It is translated as CSASFSAGYTDTQYF. The rearrangement uses TRBV20-1 and TRBJ2-3; weak D call: TRBD2 (6 bases). Germline assignment: CDR1 DFQATT and CDR2 SNEGSKA (reference sequence). The CDR3 is made up of 15 amino acids. Trimming stripped 3 bases from V and 2 bases from J, with 15 bases between.